This TCR beta chain appears in the sequencing data of a study of blood T cell repertoires in COVID-19. The overall study: PBMCs, B-cell-depleted T cells, or T cells were the source of the cDNA or gDNA that made up the material.

This clone appeared a single time. Seattle's enrolled individuals joined amid active infection and were then monitored longitudinally. As handled by the study authors: Counts of nucleated cells, estimated from reference gene primer amplification, were obtained. Generated by immunoSEQ multiplex PCR, the TCRdb table keeps only in-frame clones and is missing some. V, J and clone size reflect that table, while D and trimming were determined from the DNA. There are about 400,000 clones in the sample; roughly 90% occur only once, and about 7.1% lies in the top ten. This CDR3 has 12 amino acids. Germline V lookup: CDR1 ENHRY, CDR2 SYGVKD. Trimming removed 2 bases at V and 7 bases at J, with 9 bases between.

Sequencing used peripheral blood. The TCR comes from a woman between 55 and 75 years old with COVID-19, enrolled during active disease. The rearrangement uses TRBV10-3 and TRBJ2-7; D gene ambiguous. CDR3 in amino acids: CAISEPRIEQYF. DNA of the CDR3: TGTGCCATCAGTGAGCCGCGGATAGAGCAGTACTTC.